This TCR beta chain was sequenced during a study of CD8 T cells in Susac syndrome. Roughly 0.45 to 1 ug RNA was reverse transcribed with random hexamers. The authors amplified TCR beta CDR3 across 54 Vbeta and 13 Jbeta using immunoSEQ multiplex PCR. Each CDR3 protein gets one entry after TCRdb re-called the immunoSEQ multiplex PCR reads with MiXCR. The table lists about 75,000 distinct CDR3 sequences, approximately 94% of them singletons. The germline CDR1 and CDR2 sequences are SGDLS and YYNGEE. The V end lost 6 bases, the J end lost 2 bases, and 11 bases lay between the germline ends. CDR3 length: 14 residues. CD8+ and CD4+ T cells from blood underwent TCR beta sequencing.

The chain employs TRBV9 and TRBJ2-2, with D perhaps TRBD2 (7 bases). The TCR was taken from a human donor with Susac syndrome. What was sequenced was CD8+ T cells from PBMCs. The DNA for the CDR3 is TGTGCCAGCAATCGGGGGGCAAACACCGGGGAGCTGTTTTTT. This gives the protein CASNRGANTGELFF.